The present T cell receptor (beta chain) was sequenced within a study of control samples from healthy donors and cancer patients. The protocol was immunoSEQ multiplex PCR, while the TCRdb copy is restricted to in-frame clones and leaves out a portion. This repertoire comprises under 200,000 clones; its ten largest clones make up roughly 2%. There are 14 residues in the CDR3. Germline values: CDR1 LNHDA, CDR2 SQIVND (reference sequence). The V gene lost 9 bases and the J gene lost 7 bases, with 21 bases spanning the gap. The V call is TRBV19, the J call TRBJ1-1, with D unresolved. The TCR originated in a young woman in good health. Sequenced: blood. The CDR3 is CASLSQASAFEAFF. DNA of the CDR3: TGTGCCAGCCTCTCGCAGGCGAGCGCTTTTGAAGCTTTCTTT.